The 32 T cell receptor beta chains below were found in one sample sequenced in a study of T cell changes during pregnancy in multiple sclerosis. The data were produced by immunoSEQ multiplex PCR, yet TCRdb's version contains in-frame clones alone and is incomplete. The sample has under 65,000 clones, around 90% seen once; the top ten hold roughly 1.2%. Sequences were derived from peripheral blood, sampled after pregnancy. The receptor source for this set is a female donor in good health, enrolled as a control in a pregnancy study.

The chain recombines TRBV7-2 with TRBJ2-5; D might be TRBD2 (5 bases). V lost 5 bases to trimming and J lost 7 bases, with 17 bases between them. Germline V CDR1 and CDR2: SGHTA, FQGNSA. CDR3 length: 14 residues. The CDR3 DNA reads TGTGCCAGCAGCCTCGAGGTGCTAGCAGGGACCCAGTACTTC. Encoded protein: CASSLEVLAGTQYF.

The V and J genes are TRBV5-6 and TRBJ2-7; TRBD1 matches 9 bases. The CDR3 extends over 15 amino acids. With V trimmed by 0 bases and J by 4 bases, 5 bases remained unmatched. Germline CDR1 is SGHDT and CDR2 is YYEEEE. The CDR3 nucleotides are TGTGCCAGCAGCTTGGAAGGGACAGGGCCTTACGAGCAGTACTTC. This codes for CASSLEGTGPYEQYF.

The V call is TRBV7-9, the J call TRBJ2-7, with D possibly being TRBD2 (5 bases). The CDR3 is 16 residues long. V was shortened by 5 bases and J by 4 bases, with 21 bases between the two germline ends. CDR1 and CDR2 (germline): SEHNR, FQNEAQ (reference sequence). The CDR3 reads CASSRTPVGEIYEQYF. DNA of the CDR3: TGTGCCAGCAGCCGCACCCCGGTTGGGGAGATTTACGAGCAGTACTTC.

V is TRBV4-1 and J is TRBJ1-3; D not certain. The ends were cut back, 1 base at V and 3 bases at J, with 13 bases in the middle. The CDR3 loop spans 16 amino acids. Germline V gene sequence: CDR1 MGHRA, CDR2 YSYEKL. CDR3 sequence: CASSQVGGRVGNTIYF. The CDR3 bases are TGCGCCAGCAGCCAAGTAGGAGGGAGGGTTGGAAACACCATATATTTT.

The CDR3 nucleotides are TGTGCCAGCAGCCCAAATGCCCTGGGGCACTACGAGCAGTACTTC. Protein product: CASSPNALGHYEQYF. This chain joins TRBV9 and TRBJ2-7, with D tentatively TRBD1 (5 bases). Per germline, CDR1 SGDLS and CDR2 YYNGEE. The CDR3 has 15 residues. V was cut by 4 bases and J by 3 bases, with 17 bases left in between.

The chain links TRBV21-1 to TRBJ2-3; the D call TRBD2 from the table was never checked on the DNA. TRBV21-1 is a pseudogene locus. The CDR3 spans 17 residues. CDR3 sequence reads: CASSSPRTSGSPDTQYF. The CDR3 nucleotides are TGTGCCAGCAGCTCTCCGAGGACTAGCGGGAGCCCAGATACGCAGTATTTT.

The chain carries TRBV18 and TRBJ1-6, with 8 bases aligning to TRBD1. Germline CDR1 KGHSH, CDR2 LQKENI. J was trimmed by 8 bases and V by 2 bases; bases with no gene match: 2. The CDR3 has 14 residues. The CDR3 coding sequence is TGTGCCAGCTCACCATCAGGGGGCGATTCACCCCTCCACTTT. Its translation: CASSPSGGDSPLHF.

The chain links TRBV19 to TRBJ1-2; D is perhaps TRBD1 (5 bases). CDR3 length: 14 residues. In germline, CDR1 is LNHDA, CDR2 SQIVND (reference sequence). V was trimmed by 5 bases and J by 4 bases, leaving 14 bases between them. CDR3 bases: TGTGCCAGTAGTGCCACGACAGATAGCTATGGCTACACCTTC. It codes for CASSATTDSYGYTF.

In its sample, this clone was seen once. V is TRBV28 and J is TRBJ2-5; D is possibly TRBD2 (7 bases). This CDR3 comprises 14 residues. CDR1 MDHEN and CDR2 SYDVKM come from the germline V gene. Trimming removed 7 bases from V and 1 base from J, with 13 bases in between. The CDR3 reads CASKGGGSQETQYF. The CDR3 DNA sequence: TGTGCCAGCAAGGGGGGAGGGTCCCAAGAGACCCAGTACTTC.

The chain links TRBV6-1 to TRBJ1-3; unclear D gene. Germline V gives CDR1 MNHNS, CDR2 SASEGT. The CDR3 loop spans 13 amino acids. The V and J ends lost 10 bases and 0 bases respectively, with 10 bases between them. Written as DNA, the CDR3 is TGTGCCATCTCGCGTTACTCTGGAAACACCATATATTTT. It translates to CAISRYSGNTIYF.

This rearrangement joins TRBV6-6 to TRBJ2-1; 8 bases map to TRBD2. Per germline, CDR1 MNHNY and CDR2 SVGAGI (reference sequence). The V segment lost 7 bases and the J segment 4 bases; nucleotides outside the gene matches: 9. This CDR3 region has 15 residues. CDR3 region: CASTTLASGYNEQFF. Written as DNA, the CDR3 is TGTGCCAGCACCACCTTGGCTAGCGGGTACAATGAGCAGTTCTTC.

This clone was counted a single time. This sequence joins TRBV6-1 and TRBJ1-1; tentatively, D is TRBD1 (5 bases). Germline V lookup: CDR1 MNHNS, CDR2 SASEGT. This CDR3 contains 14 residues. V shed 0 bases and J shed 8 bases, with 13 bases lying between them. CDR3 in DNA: TGTGCCAGCAGTGAAGCGCTTCGGACACCGGAAGCTTTCTTT. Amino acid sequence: CASSEALRTPEAFF.

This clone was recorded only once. CDR3 sequence reads: CASTLGANTYEQYF. The CDR3 nucleotides read TGTGCCAGCACCCTAGGGGCAAATACCTACGAGCAGTACTTC. The chain combines TRBV6-5 with TRBJ2-7; perhaps TRBD1 as D (5 bases). This CDR3 is built from 14 residues. In germline, CDR1 is MNHEY, CDR2 SVGAGI. Trimming removed 7 bases from V and 2 bases from J, with 15 bases in between.

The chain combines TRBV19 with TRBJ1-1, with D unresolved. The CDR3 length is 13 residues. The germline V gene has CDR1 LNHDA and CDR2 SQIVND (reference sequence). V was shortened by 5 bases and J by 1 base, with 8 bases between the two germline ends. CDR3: CASSPRQNTEAFF. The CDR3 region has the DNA TGTGCCAGTAGTCCCCGACAGAACACTGAAGCTTTCTTT.

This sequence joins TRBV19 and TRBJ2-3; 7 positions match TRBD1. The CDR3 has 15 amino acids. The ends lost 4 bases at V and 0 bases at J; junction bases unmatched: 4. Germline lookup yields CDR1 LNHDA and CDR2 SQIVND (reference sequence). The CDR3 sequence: CASSRQGGSTDTQYF. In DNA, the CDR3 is TGTGCCAGTAGTAGACAGGGTGGGAGCACAGATACGCAGTATTTT.

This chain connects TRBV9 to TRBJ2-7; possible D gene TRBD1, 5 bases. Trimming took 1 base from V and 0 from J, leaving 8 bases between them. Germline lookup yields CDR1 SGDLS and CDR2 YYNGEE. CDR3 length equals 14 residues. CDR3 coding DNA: TGTGCCAGCAGCGTACAGGACACCTCCTACGAGCAGTACTTC. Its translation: CASSVQDTSYEQYF.

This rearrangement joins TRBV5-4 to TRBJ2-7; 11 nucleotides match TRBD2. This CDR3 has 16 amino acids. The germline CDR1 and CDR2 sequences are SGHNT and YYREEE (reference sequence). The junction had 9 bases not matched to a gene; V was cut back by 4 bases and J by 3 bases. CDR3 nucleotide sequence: TGTGCCAGCAGCGCTACCCGTGGGACTAGCGGCTACGAGCAGTACTTC. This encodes CASSATRGTSGYEQYF.

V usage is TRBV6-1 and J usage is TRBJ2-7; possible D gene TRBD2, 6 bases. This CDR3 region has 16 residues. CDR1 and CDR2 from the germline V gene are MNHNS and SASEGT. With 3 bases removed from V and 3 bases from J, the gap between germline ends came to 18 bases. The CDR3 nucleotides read TGTGCCAGCAGTGATTTTCTGGGGGGATCCGACTACGAGCAGTACTTC. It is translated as CASSDFLGGSDYEQYF.

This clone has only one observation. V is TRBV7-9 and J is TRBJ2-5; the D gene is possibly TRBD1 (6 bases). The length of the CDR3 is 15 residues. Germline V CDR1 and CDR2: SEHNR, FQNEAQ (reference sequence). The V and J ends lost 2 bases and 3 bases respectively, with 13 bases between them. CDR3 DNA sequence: TGTGCCAGCAGCTTATGGGGCGCAGGGGAAGAGACCCAGTACTTC. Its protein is CASSLWGAGEETQYF.

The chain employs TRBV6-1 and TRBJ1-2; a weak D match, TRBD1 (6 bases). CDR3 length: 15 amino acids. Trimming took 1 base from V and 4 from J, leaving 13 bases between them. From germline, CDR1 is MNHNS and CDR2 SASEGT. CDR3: CASSEGGRGFYGYTF. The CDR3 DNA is TGTGCCAGCAGTGAAGGAGGCAGGGGTTTCTATGGCTACACCTTC.

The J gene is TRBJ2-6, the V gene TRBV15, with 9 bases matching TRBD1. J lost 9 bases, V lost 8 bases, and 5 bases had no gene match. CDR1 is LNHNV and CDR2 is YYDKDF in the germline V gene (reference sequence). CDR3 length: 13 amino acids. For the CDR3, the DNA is TGTGCCACCGGACAGGGGCCTAACAACGTCCTGACTTTC. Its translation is CATGQGPNNVLTF.

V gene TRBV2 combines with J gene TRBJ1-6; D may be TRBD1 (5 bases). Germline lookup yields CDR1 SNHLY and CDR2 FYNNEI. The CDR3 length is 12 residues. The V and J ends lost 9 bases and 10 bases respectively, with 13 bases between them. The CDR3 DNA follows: TGTGCCAGTCAGGGCTTGAGCTCACCCCTCCACTTT. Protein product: CASQGLSSPLHF.

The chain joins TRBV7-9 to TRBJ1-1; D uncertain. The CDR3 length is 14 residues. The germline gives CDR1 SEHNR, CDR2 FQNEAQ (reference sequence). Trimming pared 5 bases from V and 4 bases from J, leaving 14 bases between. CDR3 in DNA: TGTGCCAGCAGCCTCGAAGAACGGGGCACTGAAGCTTTCTTT. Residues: CASSLEERGTEAFF.

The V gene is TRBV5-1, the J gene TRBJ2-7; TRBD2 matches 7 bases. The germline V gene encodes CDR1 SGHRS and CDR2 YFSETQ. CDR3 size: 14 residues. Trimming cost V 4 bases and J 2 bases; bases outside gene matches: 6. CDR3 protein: CASSLGGEAYEQYF. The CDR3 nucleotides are TGCGCCAGCAGCCTGGGGGGGGAGGCCTACGAGCAGTACTTC.

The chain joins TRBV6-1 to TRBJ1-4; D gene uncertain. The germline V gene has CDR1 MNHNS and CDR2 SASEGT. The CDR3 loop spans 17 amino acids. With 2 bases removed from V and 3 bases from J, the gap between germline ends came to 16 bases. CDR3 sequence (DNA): TGTGCCAGCAGTGAACCGGGGTCCGGTCTTTCTAATGAAAAACTGTTTTTT. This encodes CASSEPGSGLSNEKLFF.

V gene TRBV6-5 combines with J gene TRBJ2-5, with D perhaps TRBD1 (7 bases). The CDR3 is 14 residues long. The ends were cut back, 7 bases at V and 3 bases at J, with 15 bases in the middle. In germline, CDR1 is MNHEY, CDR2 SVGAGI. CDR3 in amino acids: CASTEQGGKETQYF. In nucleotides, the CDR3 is TGTGCCAGCACCGAGCAGGGGGGTAAAGAGACCCAGTACTTC.

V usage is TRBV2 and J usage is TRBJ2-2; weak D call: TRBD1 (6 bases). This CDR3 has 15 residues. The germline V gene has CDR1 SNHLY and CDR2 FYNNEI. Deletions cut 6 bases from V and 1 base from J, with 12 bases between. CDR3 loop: CASRTGSRNTGELFF. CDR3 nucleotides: TGTGCCAGCAGGACAGGTTCTCGGAACACCGGGGAGCTGTTTTTT.

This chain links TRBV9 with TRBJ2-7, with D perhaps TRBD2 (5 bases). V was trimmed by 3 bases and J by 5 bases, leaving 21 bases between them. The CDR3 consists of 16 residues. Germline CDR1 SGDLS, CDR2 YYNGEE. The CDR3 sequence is CASSGASGWPGDEQYF. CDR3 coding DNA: TGTGCCAGCAGCGGGGCCTCGGGGTGGCCCGGGGACGAGCAGTACTTC.

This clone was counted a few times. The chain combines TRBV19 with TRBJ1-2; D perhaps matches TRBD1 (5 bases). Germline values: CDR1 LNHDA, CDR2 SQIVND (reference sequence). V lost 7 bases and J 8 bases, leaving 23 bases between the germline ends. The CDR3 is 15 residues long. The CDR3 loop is CASTPRGDSLGGYTF. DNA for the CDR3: TGTGCCAGTACCCCTAGGGGCGACTCTTTGGGGGGCTACACCTTC.

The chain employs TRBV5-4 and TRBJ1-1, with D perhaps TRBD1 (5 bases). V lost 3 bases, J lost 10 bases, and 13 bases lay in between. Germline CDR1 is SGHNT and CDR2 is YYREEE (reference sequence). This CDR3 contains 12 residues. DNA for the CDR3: TGTGCCAGCAGCTGGGGGGGGGTCGGAGCTTTCTTT. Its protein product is CASSWGGVGAFF.

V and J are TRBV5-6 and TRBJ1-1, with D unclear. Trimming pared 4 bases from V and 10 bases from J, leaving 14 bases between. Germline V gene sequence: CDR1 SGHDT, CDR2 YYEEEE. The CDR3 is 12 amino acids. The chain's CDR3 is CASSPGRAGAFF. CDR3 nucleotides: TGTGCCAGCAGCCCCGGGCGGGCTGGAGCTTTCTTT.

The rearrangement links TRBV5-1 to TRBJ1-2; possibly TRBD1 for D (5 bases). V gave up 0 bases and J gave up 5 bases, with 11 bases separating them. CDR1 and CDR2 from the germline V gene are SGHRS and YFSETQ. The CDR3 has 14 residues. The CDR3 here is CASSLDLRGYGYTF. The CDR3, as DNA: TGCGCCAGCAGCTTGGATCTTAGGGGATATGGCTACACCTTC.